The T cell receptor beta chain under discussion was sequenced for a study of T cell responses to AZD1222 COVID-19 vaccine. Findings of the study overall: Two AZD1222 doses significantly raised spike-specific TCR breadth and depth over controls. Only a handful of AZD1222 recipients were seropositive at baseline. Among the donors, most were white British and more were female, and clonal diversity was possibly underestimated. Spike as a whole was targeted by vaccine-associated CD4 TCRs, dominant at 160-218 and 743-854.

About this clone itself: The antigen remains unidentified.

Data came from immunoSEQ multiplex PCR; TCRdb stores just in-frame clones and leaves some out. The table includes around 100,000 clones, over 90% detected once. This receptor was obtained from an adult in good health. Sequenced material: peripheral blood, taken on day 0 of AZD1222 vaccination.

CDR3 region: CASNRVGTGELFF. Here the CDR3 DNA reads TGTGCCAGCAACAGGGTAGGGACCGGGGAGCTGTTTTTT. This chain connects TRBV9 to TRBJ2-2; the D gene is possibly TRBD1 (6 bases). CDR1 is SGDLS and CDR2 is YYNGEE in the germline V gene. V lost 6 bases to trimming and J lost 5 bases, with 11 bases between them. The CDR3 is 13 amino acids.